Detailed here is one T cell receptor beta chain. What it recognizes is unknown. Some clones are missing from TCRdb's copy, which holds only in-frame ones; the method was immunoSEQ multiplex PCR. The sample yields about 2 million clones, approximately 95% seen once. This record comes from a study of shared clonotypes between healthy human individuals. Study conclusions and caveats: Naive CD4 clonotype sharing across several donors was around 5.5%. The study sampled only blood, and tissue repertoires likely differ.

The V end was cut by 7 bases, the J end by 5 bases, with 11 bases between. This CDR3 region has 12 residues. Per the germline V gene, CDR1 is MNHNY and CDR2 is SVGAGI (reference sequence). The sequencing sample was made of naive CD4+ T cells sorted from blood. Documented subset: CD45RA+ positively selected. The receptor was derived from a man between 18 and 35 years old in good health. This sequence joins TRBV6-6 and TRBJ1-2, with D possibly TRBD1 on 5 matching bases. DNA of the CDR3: TGTGCCAGCACCAGGGTTGGGTATGGCTACACCTTC. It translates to CASTRVGYGYTF.